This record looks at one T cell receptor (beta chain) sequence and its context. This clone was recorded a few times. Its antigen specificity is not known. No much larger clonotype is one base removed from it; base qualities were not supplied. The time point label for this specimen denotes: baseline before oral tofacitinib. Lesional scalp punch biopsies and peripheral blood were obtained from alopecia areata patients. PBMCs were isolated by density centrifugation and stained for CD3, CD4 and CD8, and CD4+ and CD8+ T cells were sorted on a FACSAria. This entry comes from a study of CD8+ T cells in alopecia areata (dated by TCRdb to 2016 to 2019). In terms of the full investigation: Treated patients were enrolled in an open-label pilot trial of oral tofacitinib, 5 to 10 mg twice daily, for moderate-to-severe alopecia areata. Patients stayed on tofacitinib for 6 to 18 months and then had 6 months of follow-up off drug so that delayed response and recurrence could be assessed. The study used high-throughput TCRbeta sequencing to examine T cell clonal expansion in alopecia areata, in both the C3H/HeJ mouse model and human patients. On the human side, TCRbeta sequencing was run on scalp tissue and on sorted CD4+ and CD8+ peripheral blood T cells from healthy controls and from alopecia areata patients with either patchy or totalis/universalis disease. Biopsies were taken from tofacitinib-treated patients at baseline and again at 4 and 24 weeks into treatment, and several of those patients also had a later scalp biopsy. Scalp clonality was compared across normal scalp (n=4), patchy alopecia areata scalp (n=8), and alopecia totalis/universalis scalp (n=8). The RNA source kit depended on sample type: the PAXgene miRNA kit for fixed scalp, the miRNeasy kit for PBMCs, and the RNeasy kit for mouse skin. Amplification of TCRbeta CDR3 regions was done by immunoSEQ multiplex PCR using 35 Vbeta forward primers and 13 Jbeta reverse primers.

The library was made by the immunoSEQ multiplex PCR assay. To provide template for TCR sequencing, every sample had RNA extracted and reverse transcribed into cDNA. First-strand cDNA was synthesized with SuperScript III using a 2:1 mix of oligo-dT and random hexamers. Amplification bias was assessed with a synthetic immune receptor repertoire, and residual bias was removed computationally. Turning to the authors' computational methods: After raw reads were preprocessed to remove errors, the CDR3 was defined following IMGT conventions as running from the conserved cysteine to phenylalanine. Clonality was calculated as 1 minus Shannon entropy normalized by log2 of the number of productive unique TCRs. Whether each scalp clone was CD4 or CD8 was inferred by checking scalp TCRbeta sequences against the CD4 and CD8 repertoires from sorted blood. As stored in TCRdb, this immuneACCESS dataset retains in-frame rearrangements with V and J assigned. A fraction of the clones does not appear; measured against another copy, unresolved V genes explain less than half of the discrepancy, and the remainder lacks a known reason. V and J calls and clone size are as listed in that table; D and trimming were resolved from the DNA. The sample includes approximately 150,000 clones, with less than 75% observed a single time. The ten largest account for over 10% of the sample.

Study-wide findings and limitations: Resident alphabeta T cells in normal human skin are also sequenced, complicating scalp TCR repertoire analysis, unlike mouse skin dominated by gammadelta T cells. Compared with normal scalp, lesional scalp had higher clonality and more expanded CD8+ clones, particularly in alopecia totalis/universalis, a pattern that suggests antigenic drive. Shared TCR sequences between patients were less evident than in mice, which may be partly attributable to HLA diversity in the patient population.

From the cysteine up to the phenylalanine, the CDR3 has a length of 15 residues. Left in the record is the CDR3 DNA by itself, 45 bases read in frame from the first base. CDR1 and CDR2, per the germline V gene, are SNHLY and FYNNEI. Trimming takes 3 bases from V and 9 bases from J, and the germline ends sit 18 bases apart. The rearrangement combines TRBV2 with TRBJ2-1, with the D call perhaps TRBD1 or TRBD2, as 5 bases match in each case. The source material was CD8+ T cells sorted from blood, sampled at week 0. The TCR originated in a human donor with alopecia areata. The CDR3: CASSERSGWGGEQFF. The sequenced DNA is TGTGCCAGCAGTGAGAGGAGCGGTTGGGGCGGTGAGCAGTTCTTC.